These 21 T cell receptor beta chains were all obtained from the same sample, sequenced in a study of cytomegalovirus exposure and HLA in healthy donors. PCR was performed using 60 Vbeta and 13 Jbeta primers. Clones were read by immunoSEQ multiplex PCR, and TCRdb kept only the in-frame ones, dropping some. The profile shows 100,000 or so clones, around 85% of them singletons. Sample: PBMCs. All receptors come from a man between 25 and 39 years old in good health and CMV-seronegative.

J is TRBJ2-2 and V is TRBV7-3, with D maybe TRBD2 (5 bases). There are 15 residues in the CDR3. The ends were cut back, 6 bases at V and 4 bases at J, with 15 bases in the middle. Germline CDR1 is SGHTA and CDR2 is FQGTGA. In nucleotides, the CDR3 is TGTGCCAGCAGGTCCCAGGCTAGCACCACCGGGGAGCTGTTTTTT. Translation: CASRSQASTTGELFF.

This chain links TRBV15 with TRBJ1-2; D might be TRBD1 (5 bases). The V gene lost 4 bases and the J gene lost 6 bases, with 6 bases spanning the gap. Germline V gene lookup returns CDR1 LNHNV and CDR2 YYDKDF (reference sequence). The CDR3 sequence is 11 residues long. CDR3 loop: CATSKGDGYTF. DNA of the CDR3: TGTGCCACCAGCAAAGGGGATGGCTACACCTTC.

This clone has a handful of counts. This rearrangement joins TRBV5-5 to TRBJ2-2, with D uncertain. Germline V gene lookup returns CDR1 SGHKS and CDR2 YYEKEE (reference sequence). Trimming took 2 bases from V and 2 from J, leaving 10 bases between them. There are 15 residues in the CDR3. CDR3 in amino acids: CASSFRKVNTGELFF. The CDR3 DNA follows: TGTGCCAGCAGCTTCAGGAAAGTTAACACCGGGGAGCTGTTTTTT.

This clone has only one observation. This rearrangement joins TRBV7-2 to TRBJ2-2, with TRBD2 matching 7 bases. The germline V gene has CDR1 SGHTA and CDR2 FQGNSA. Unmatched junction bases numbered 3, after V lost 3 bases and J lost 2 bases. The CDR3 is made up of 15 amino acids. The CDR3 sequence is CASSLGGGNTGELFF. CDR3 nucleotides: TGTGCCAGCAGCTTGGGCGGGGGTAACACCGGGGAGCTGTTTTTT.

V usage is TRBV6-5 and J usage is TRBJ2-5; D gene uncertain. V lost 4 bases and J 0 bases, leaving 15 bases between the germline ends. The CDR3 spans 16 residues. In germline, CDR1 is MNHEY, CDR2 SVGAGI. The CDR3 sequence: CASSSRFSRDQETQYF. The CDR3 DNA follows: TGTGCCAGCAGTTCACGGTTCTCACGGGACCAAGAGACCCAGTACTTC.

V and J are TRBV7-9 and TRBJ1-2, with 7 positions matching TRBD1. The CDR3 is made up of 14 amino acids. After removal of 5 bases from V and 4 bases from J, the junction contained 7 bases not matched to a gene. Germline V gene sequence: CDR1 SEHNR, CDR2 FQNEAQ (reference sequence). The CDR3 is CASSRGQELYGYTF. CDR3 bases: TGTGCCAGCAGCCGCGGACAGGAGCTCTATGGCTACACCTTC.

This clone was detected once. In DNA form, the CDR3 reads TGTGCCAGTAGTATAGGCGGGGCCCCCTACGAGCAGTACTTC. Its translation: CASSIGGAPYEQYF. This chain connects TRBV19 to TRBJ2-7; D is perhaps TRBD2 (6 bases). Germline V lookup: CDR1 LNHDA, CDR2 SQIVND (reference sequence). CDR3 length: 14 residues. Trimming shortened V by 1 base and J by 2 bases, and 9 bases separated the two germline ends. Combining the CDR3 with reference TRBV19 and TRBJ2-7 gives the whole variable domain DGGITQSPKYLFRKEGQNVTLSCEQNLNHDAMYWYRQDPGQGLRLIYYSQIVNDFQKGDIAEGYSVSREKKESFPLTVTSAQKNPTAFYLCASSIGGAPYEQYFGPGTRLTVT.

The chain is built from TRBV7-6 and TRBJ2-3; D remains unclear. Trimming took 5 bases from V and 4 from J, leaving 7 bases between them. The CDR3 is made up of 12 amino acids. The germline V gene encodes CDR1 SGHVS and CDR2 FNYEAQ. The CDR3 loop reads CASSAYSDTQYF. The DNA for the CDR3 is TGTGCCAGCAGCGCCTATTCAGATACGCAGTATTTT. The whole variable domain, remainder taken from reference TRBV7-6 and TRBJ2-3, is GAGVSQSPRYKVTKRGQDVALRCDPISGHVSLYWYRQALGQGPEFLTYFNYEAQQDKSGLPNDRFSAERPEGSISTLTIQRTEQRDSAMYRCASSAYSDTQYFGPGTRLTVL.

V usage is TRBV30 and J usage is TRBJ2-3; 9 bases are shared with TRBD1. With 2 bases clipped from V and 6 bases from J, the junction kept 9 bases outside the gene matches. Germline V gene sequence: CDR1 GTSNPN, CDR2 SVGIG (reference sequence). The CDR3 runs 15 residues. The CDR3 DNA reads TGTGCCTGGAGTCTGACGGGACAGGGTGGCGATACGCAGTATTTT. Translation: CAWSLTGQGGDTQYF.

The gene calls are TRBV4-3 and TRBJ1-5; no definite D call. V lost 0 bases and J lost 10, with 10 bases in between. Germline V gene sequence: CDR1 LGHNA, CDR2 YSLEER. This CDR3 comprises 13 residues. DNA for the CDR3: TGCGCCAGCAGCCAAGATCCGCGTAGTCCCCAGCATTTT. This translates into CASSQDPRSPQHF.

The chain recombines TRBV29-1 with TRBJ2-7; 13 nucleotides line up with TRBD2. The germline gives CDR1 SQVTM, CDR2 ANQGSEA. V gave up 4 bases and J gave up 7 bases; unmatched junction bases: 7. The CDR3 contains 14 residues. CDR3 in amino acids: CSVAPGLAGSEQYV. The CDR3 DNA reads as TGCAGCGTTGCTCCGGGACTAGCGGGAAGTGAGCAGTACGTC.

The genes are TRBV7-3 and TRBJ2-1, with 8 bases aligning to TRBD1. Germline-derived CDR1 and CDR2 are SGHTA and FQGTGA. V shed 2 bases and J 7 bases; nucleotides not matched to a gene: 7. This CDR3 spans 15 amino acids. The CDR3 protein is CASSLGGQGRNEQFF. The CDR3, as DNA: TGTGCCAGCAGCTTAGGTGGACAGGGACGGAATGAGCAGTTCTTC. The full variable domain, in which reference TRBV7-3 and TRBJ2-1 provide the parts outside the CDR3, is GAGVSQTPSNKVTEKGKYVELRCDPISGHTALYWYRQSLGQGPEFLIYFQGTGAADDSGLPNDRFFAVRPEGSVSTLKIQRTERGDSAVYLCASSLGGQGRNEQFFGPGTRLTVL.

By frequency in the sample, this clone is medium-sized (0.01 to 0.1%). This chain links TRBV4-3 with TRBJ2-6; TRBD1 aligns across 7 bases. Trimming cost V 0 bases and J 0 bases; bases outside gene matches: 2. CDR1 and CDR2 (germline): LGHNA, YSLEER. This CDR3 has 17 amino acids. The CDR3 DNA sequence: TGCGCCAGCAGCCAAGATCCAGGGGGCTCTGGGGCCAACGTCCTGACTTTC. This gives the protein CASSQDPGGSGANVLTF.

This chain connects TRBV7-2 to TRBJ1-2; D unclear. With 2 bases removed from V and 2 bases from J, the gap between germline ends came to 9 bases. CDR3 size: 14 residues. CDR1 is SGHTA, CDR2 FQGNSA, per germline. The DNA for the CDR3 is TGTGCCAGCAGCTTAAGTGCCGAGAACTATGGCTACACCTTC. Amino acid sequence: CASSLSAENYGYTF.

This clone was seen a handful of times. V and J are TRBV5-1 and TRBJ1-1; D possibly corresponds to TRBD1 (6 bases). V shed 4 bases and J shed 6 bases, with 10 bases lying between them. Per the germline V gene, CDR1 is SGHRS and CDR2 is YFSETQ. This CDR3 comprises 12 residues. The CDR3 loop is CASSLRGSEAFF. The CDR3 DNA sequence: TGCGCCAGCAGCCTCAGGGGTTCTGAAGCTTTCTTT.

This clone was seen a single time. The chain has TRBV28 and TRBJ1-5; 8 bases align to TRBD1. The CDR3 is made up of 17 amino acids. Per the germline V gene, CDR1 is MDHEN and CDR2 is SYDVKM. V was clipped by 4 bases and J by 1 base; unmatched bases: 9. This CDR3 reads CASSSEPGTGSNQPQHF. In DNA form, the CDR3 reads TGTGCCAGCAGTTCTGAACCCGGGACAGGCAGCAATCAGCCCCAGCATTTT.

The chain employs TRBV2 and TRBJ2-3, with a tentative D call TRBD2 (5 bases). Trimming shortened V by 6 bases and J by 5 bases, and 9 bases separated the two germline ends. This CDR3 comprises 12 residues. Germline assignment: CDR1 SNHLY and CDR2 FYNNEI. CDR3 in DNA: TGTGCCAGCAGGCTAGAGGGAGATACGCAGTATTTT. Translation: CASRLEGDTQYF.

The count of this clone is one. The chain employs TRBV19 and TRBJ2-7; no firm D call. The V gene's germline CDR1 is LNHDA and CDR2 SQIVND (reference sequence). The CDR3 extends over 14 amino acids. V lost 6 bases and J lost 2, with 14 bases in between. DNA for the CDR3: TGTGCCAGTAGGAAGGCAGGCTCCACCTACGAGCAGTACTTC. It specifies CASRKAGSTYEQYF.

The chain has TRBV7-3 and TRBJ2-3, with TRBD2 matching 8 bases. V lost 2 bases and J lost 6; bases outside the gene matches: 7. Germline assignment: CDR1 SGHTA and CDR2 FQGTGA. There are 15 residues in the CDR3. The CDR3 bases are TGTGCCAGCAGCTTATTGGTAGCGGGACCCGATACGCAGTATTTT. Encoded protein: CASSLLVAGPDTQYF.

This chain links TRBV30 with TRBJ2-7; D uncertain. The CDR3 has 12 residues. Germline assignment: CDR1 GTSNPN and CDR2 SVGIG (reference sequence). V was cut by 5 bases and J by 1 base, with 9 bases left in between. The chain's CDR3 is CAWGLLSYEQYF. In DNA form, the CDR3 reads TGTGCCTGGGGCCTTCTTTCCTACGAGCAGTACTTC.

This chain uses TRBV28 with TRBJ1-6; D remains unclear. Between the trimmed V and J ends, which lost 7 bases and 9 bases, there was a span of 19 bases. Germline V CDR1 and CDR2: MDHEN, SYDVKM. CDR3 length: 15 residues. Written as DNA, the CDR3 is TGTGCCAGCATCACTTCGGGTGATTTAGGTTCACCCCTCCACTTT. Translated, it gives CASITSGDLGSPLHF.